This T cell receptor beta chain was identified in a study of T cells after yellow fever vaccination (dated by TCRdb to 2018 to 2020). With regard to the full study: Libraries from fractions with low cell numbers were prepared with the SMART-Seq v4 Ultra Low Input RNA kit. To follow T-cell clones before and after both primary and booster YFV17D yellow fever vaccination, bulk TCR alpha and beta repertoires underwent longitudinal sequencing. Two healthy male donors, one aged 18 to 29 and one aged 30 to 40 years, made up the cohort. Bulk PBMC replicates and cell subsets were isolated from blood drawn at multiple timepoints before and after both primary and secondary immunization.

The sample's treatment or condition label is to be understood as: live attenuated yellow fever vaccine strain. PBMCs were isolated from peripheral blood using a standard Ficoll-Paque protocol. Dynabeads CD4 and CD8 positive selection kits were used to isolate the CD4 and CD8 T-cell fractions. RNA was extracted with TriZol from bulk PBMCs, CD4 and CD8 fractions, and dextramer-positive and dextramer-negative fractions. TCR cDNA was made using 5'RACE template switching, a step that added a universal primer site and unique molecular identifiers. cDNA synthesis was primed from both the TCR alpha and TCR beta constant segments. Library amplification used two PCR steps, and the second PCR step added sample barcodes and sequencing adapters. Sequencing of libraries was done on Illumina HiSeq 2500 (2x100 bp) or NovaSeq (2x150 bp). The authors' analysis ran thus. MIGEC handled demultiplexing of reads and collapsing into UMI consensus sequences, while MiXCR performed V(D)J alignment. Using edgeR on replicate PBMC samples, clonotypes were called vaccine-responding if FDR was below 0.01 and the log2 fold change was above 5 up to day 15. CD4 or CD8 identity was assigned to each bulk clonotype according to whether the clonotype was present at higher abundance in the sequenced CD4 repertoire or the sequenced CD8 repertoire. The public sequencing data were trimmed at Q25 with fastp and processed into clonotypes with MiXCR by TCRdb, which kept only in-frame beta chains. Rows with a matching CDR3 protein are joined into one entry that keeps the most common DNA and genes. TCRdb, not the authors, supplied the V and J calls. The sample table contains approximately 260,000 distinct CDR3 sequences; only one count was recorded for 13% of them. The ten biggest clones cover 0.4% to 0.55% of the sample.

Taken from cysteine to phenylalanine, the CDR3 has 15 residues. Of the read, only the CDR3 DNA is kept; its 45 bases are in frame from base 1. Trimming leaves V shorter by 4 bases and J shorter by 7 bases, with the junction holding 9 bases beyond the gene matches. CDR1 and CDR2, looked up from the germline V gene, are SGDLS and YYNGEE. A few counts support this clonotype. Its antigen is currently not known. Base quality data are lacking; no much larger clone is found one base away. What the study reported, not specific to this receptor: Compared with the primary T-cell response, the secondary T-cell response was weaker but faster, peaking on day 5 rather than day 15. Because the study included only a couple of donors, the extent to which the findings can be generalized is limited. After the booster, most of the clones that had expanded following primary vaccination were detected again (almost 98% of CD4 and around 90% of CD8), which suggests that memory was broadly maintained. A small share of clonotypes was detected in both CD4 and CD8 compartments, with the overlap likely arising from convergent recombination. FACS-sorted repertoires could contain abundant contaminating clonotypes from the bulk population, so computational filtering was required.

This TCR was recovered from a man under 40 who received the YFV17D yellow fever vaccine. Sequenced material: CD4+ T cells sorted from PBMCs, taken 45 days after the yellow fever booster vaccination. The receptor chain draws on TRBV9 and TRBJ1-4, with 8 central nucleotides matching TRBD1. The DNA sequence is TGTGCCAGCAGCCCATCGACAGGGGTCGGTGAAAAACTGTTTTTT. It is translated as CASSPSTGVGEKLFF.